Listed here are 30 T cell receptor beta chains from one sample, sequenced in a study of identical twins. TCRdb processed the 5' RACE reads anew with MiXCR; each CDR3 protein has one entry. Here the sample spans 1.5 million or so distinct CDR3 sequences, about 32% being singletons. The sample consisted of cord blood. Receptors were obtained from a newborn girl in good health.

The genes are TRBV12-3 or TRBV12-4 and TRBJ2-2; TRBD2 agrees at 9 bases. The CDR3 totals 16 residues. V shed 3 bases and J 6 bases; nucleotides not matched to a gene: 8. The CDR3 DNA is TGTGCCAGCAGTTTGTTCGTAGCGGGAGCCGCCGGGGAGCTGTTTTTT. Translated: CASSLFVAGAAGELFF.

This clonotype was detected only a few times. The chain employs TRBV7-9 and TRBJ1-2; D might be TRBD1 (5 bases). Germline-derived CDR1 and CDR2 are SEHNR and FQNEAQ (reference sequence). The CDR3 has 16 residues. Trimming stripped 2 bases from V and 6 bases from J, with 19 bases between. The DNA for the CDR3 is TGTGCCAGCAGCTTACCCTCTCTGGAAGGGGTTGATGGCTACACCTTC. It yields the protein CASSLPSLEGVDGYTF.

This clonotype was detected only once. This chain connects TRBV25-1 to TRBJ1-6, with TRBD1 matching over 7 bases. CDR3 length: 15 residues. J gave up 10 bases and V 6 bases, and 12 bases lay outside the gene matches. Looked up from germline, CDR1 is MGHDK and CDR2 is SYGVNS. CDR3 region: CASSRHAGGGSPLHF. The CDR3 bases are TGTGCCAGCAGCCGGCATGCAGGGGGAGGATCACCCCTCCACTTT.

The chain uses TRBV4-1 and TRBJ2-1, with 8 bases aligning to TRBD2. The CDR3 covers 17 residues. V shed 3 bases and J 2 bases; nucleotides not matched to a gene: 9. Per germline, CDR1 MGHRA and CDR2 YSYEKL. The CDR3 nucleotides read TGCGCCAGCAGCCACTCCGCAACTAGCGGCCCCTACAATGAGCAGTTCTTC. Translating gives CASSHSATSGPYNEQFF.

This clonotype was detected only a few times. The rearrangement joins TRBV6-1 to TRBJ2-7; no reliable D call. The CDR3 consists of 14 residues. Germline V gene data show CDR1 as MNHNS and CDR2 as SASEGT. V lost 0 bases and J 0 bases, leaving 6 bases between the germline ends. The CDR3, as DNA: TGTGCCAGCAGTGAAGCAGAACACTCCTACGAGCAGTACTTC. Translated, it gives CASSEAEHSYEQYF.

In its sample, this clonotype was seen a few times. The V call is TRBV4-1, the J call TRBJ2-7; 9 bases are a match to TRBD2. The length of the CDR3 is 15 residues. Germline lookup yields CDR1 MGHRA and CDR2 YSYEKL. With 3 bases clipped from V and 3 bases from J, the junction kept 6 bases outside the gene matches. The CDR3 spells CASSHPGTSNYEQYF. The DNA for the CDR3 is TGCGCCAGCAGCCACCCAGGGACTAGCAACTACGAGCAGTACTTC.

The chain employs TRBV24-1 and TRBJ2-1; no firm D call. The V and J ends lost 0 bases and 0 bases respectively, with 14 bases between them. The germline CDR1 and CDR2 sequences are KGHDR and SFDVKD. This CDR3 has 18 residues. CDR3 nucleotide sequence: TGTGCCACCAGTGATTTGAATCGGGCTGGAAACTCCTACAATGAGCAGTTCTTC. It specifies CATSDLNRAGNSYNEQFF.

This chain joins TRBV12-3 or TRBV12-4 and TRBJ1-4, with D tentatively TRBD1 (6 bases). The V end lost 6 bases, the J end lost 8 bases, and 13 bases lay between the germline ends. CDR3 size: 13 residues. In DNA, the CDR3 is TGTGCCAGCAGAAACACCGGGACAGAAAAACTGTTTTTT. Translation: CASRNTGTEKLFF.

This clonotype turned up a few times. The V gene is TRBV20-1, the J gene TRBJ1-6; D not resolved. In germline, CDR1 is DFQATT, CDR2 SNEGSKA (reference sequence). This CDR3 comprises 13 residues. V was cut by 1 base and J by 10 bases, with 11 bases left in between. CDR3 coding DNA: TGCAGTGCTAGAGGAGTTGAGGTCTCACCCCTCCACTTT. Its protein product is CSARGVEVSPLHF.

Only a few counts were recorded for this clonotype. V is TRBV3-1 and J is TRBJ2-7, with TRBD1 matching 12 bases. The CDR3 runs 15 residues. Germline V gene sequence: CDR1 LGHDT, CDR2 YNNKEL (reference sequence). J gave up 6 bases and V 3 bases, and 6 bases lay outside the gene matches. As DNA, the CDR3 is TGTGCCAGCAGCCACTGGGACAGGGGGCATGTCGAGCAGTACTTC. It encodes CASSHWDRGHVEQYF.

With respect to this clonotype: Possible read error: a much larger clone is one base away. V is TRBV5-1 and J is TRBJ2-7, with a weak D call TRBD1 (5 bases). The germline V gene encodes CDR1 SGHRS and CDR2 YFSETQ. The ends were cut back, 2 bases at V and 1 base at J, with 10 bases in the middle. The CDR3 runs to 14 residues. DNA for the CDR3: TGCGCCAGCAGCTTCAACAGGTTGTCCTACGAGCAGTACTTC. This encodes CASSFNRLSYEQYF.

This sequence joins TRBV6-6 and TRBJ2-3, with D possibly matching TRBD2 (6 bases). The CDR3 extends over 16 amino acids. Germline CDR1 and CDR2: MNHNY and SVGAGI (reference sequence). The V and J ends lost 5 bases and 5 bases respectively, with 20 bases between them. The CDR3 DNA reads TGTGCCAGCAGTCTGCTGGGCCGGGAGTTCGGAGATACGCAGTATTTT. Translation: CASSLLGREFGDTQYF.

V is TRBV9 and J is TRBJ2-7; 14 positions match TRBD2. Losses at the gene ends were 0 bases for V and 6 bases for J; bases not matched to a gene: 2. Looked up from germline, CDR1 is SGDLS and CDR2 is YYNGEE. The CDR3 length is 15 residues. CDR3 bases: TGTGCCAGCAGCGTAGGGGGACTAGCGGGAGCCGAGCAGTACTTC. Its protein is CASSVGGLAGAEQYF.

The chain recombines TRBV9 with TRBJ1-4; D is unclear. V lost 0 bases and J 5 bases, leaving 11 bases between the germline ends. The CDR3 extends over 15 amino acids. Per germline, CDR1 SGDLS and CDR2 YYNGEE. The CDR3 spells CASSVAGTDNEKLFF. CDR3 coding DNA: TGTGCCAGCAGCGTAGCTGGAACGGACAATGAAAAACTGTTTTTT.

The chain carries TRBV20-1 and TRBJ1-2; no reliable D call. Germline-derived CDR1 and CDR2 are DFQATT and SNEGSKA (reference sequence). Deletions cut 4 bases from V and 5 bases from J, with 17 bases between. This CDR3 is built from 14 residues. The CDR3 region is CSAMEREVWYGYTF. CDR3 nucleotide sequence: TGCAGTGCTATGGAGAGGGAAGTATGGTATGGCTACACCTTC.

CDR3 in DNA: TGCGCCAGCAGTGATGGGCGACCAAGCACAGATACGCAGTATTTT. Amino acid sequence: CASSDGRPSTDTQYF. The rearrangement links TRBV10-2 to TRBJ2-3; D is unresolved. V was trimmed by 3 bases and J by 0 bases, leaving 10 bases between them. This CDR3 contains 15 residues. Germline-derived CDR1 and CDR2 are WSHSY and SAAADI.

The chain couples TRBV20-1 to TRBJ2-5; D is unclear. V lost 1 base and J 5 bases, leaving 11 bases between the germline ends. The CDR3 has 13 residues. Germline V gene lookup returns CDR1 DFQATT and CDR2 SNEGSKA (reference sequence). The CDR3 sequence is CSARGLVGETQYF. The CDR3 DNA reads TGCAGTGCTAGAGGCCTCGTGGGGGAGACCCAGTACTTC.

V usage is TRBV27 and J usage is TRBJ2-1, with 8 bases fitting TRBD1. The CDR3 covers 15 residues. V trimming: 5 bases; J trimming: 8 bases; junction bases outside the gene matches: 11. Per the germline V gene, CDR1 is MNHEY and CDR2 is SMNVEV (reference sequence). This chain's CDR3 is CASSTQGEGWDEQFF. The CDR3 nucleotides read TGTGCCAGCAGTACACAGGGGGAAGGGTGGGATGAGCAGTTCTTC.

This chain uses TRBV2 with TRBJ2-2; D unresolved. The CDR3 loop spans 12 amino acids. The V gene's germline CDR1 is SNHLY and CDR2 FYNNEI. The ends were cut back, 8 bases at V and 4 bases at J, with 8 bases in the middle. CDR3 region: CASQVLTGELFF. CDR3 nucleotides: TGTGCCAGCCAGGTTCTCACCGGGGAGCTGTTTTTT.

This sequence joins TRBV3-1 and TRBJ2-1; 9 nucleotides match TRBD2. The ends lost 3 bases at V and 6 bases at J; junction bases unmatched: 6. Germline V gives CDR1 LGHDT, CDR2 YNNKEL (reference sequence). The CDR3 has 15 amino acids. The CDR3 bases are TGTGCCAGCAGCCAGGCGGGACTAGCTCTCAATGAGCAGTTCTTC. This sequence encodes CASSQAGLALNEQFF.

In regard to this clonotype: This may be a read error: a much more frequent sequence differs by one nucleotide. The chain carries TRBV11-2 and TRBJ2-4; D is unclear. This CDR3 is 13 amino acids long. From germline, CDR1 is SGHAT and CDR2 FQNNGV. Trimming took off 4 bases at V and 13 bases at J, with 17 bases between the two ends. CDR3: CASSSKARYEQYF. As DNA, the CDR3 is TGTGCCAGCAGCTCCAAGGCTAGGTATGAGCAGTACTTC.

The CDR3 DNA reads TGTGCCAGCAGCTTAGCTAGCAGGCGCACGGAGACCCATTACTTC. Translating it yields CASSLASRRTETHYF. The chain is built from TRBV11-2 and TRBJ2-7; TRBD2 might be the D (5 bases). V lost 1 base and J lost 13, with 23 bases in between. The CDR3 covers 15 residues. From germline, CDR1 is SGHAT and CDR2 FQNNGV.

This clonotype turned up a few times. The chain carries TRBV6-5 and TRBJ2-3; TRBD2 matches at 10 bases. CDR3 size: 16 residues. CDR1 and CDR2 from the germline V gene are MNHEY and SVGAGI. V shed 6 bases and J 2 bases; nucleotides not matched to a gene: 8. The CDR3 DNA is TGTGCCAGCAGCCACGGACTAGCGGATGTCACAGATACGCAGTATTTT. Residues: CASSHGLADVTDTQYF.

V and J are TRBV20-1 and TRBJ2-7, with 7 bases matching TRBD2. The CDR3 is 16 amino acids. Germline values: CDR1 DFQATT, CDR2 SNEGSKA (reference sequence). The ends lost 0 bases at V and 2 bases at J; junction bases unmatched: 10. The DNA for the CDR3 is TGCAGTGCTAGAGAAGGGCGTTGGACTAGTACCTACGAGCAGTACTTC. Translated: CSAREGRWTSTYEQYF.

This chain connects TRBV7-6 to TRBJ2-5; D ambiguous. Germline lookup yields CDR1 SGHVS and CDR2 FNYEAQ. V lost 7 bases and J 2 bases, leaving 8 bases between the germline ends. CDR3 size: 12 residues. The CDR3 here is CASIGWQETQYF. In DNA form, the CDR3 reads TGTGCCAGCATTGGGTGGCAAGAGACCCAGTACTTC.

This CDR3 is CASSGAMGFTLHF. CDR3 bases: TGTGCCAGCAGTGGGGCCATGGGATTCACCCTCCACTTT. The chain is built from TRBV2 and TRBJ1-6, with D unclear. Germline assignment: CDR1 SNHLY and CDR2 FYNNEI. V gave up 4 bases and J gave up 14 bases, with 15 bases separating them. The CDR3 totals 13 residues.

A few counts support this clonotype. V gene TRBV29-1 combines with J gene TRBJ2-1; TRBD2 is a possible D gene (7 bases). Trimming shortened V by 5 bases and J by 9 bases, and 14 bases separated the two germline ends. Germline CDR1 reads SQVTM; CDR2 reads ANQGSEA. This CDR3 is built from 12 residues. CDR3 coding DNA: TGCAGCGTTCTGCGGGGAGGGGGTGAGCAGTTCTTC. It encodes CSVLRGGGEQFF.

The chain combines TRBV16 with TRBJ2-1; 8 bases are shared with TRBD2. V lost 2 bases and J lost 3; bases outside the gene matches: 6. CDR3 length: 16 amino acids. Germline V gene data show CDR1 as KGHSY and CDR2 as FQNENV. The CDR3 here is CASSQGAGGLYNEQFF. CDR3 nucleotides: TGTGCCAGCAGCCAAGGTGCGGGGGGCCTCTACAATGAGCAGTTCTTC.

The chain recombines TRBV28 with TRBJ2-1; 7 nucleotides line up with TRBD1. The germline gives CDR1 MDHEN, CDR2 SYDVKM. With 8 bases clipped from V and 1 base from J, the junction kept 5 bases outside the gene matches. The CDR3 runs to 14 residues. The DNA for the CDR3 is TGTGCCAGCTTAAGGGGGCTGTCCTACAATGAGCAGTTCTTC. Its protein is CASLRGLSYNEQFF.

V gene TRBV20-1 combines with J gene TRBJ2-7; perhaps TRBD2 as D (6 bases). Trimming took off 0 bases at V and 0 bases at J, with 9 bases between the two ends. This CDR3 contains 14 residues. Germline CDR1 reads DFQATT; CDR2 reads SNEGSKA (reference sequence). CDR3 in amino acids: CSARDQGLSYEQYF. The CDR3 DNA is TGCAGTGCTAGAGATCAGGGACTCTCCTACGAGCAGTACTTC.